This T cell receptor (beta chain) was observed in a study of human T cells and chemical hapten exposure. Points from the study as a whole: It was expanded TCRs that formed significantly more large CDR3 similarity clusters than controls did.

As processed by the authors: Samples contained a median of about 96,000 TCRs, with a range of 23,224 to 690,600. TCRdb independently ran MiXCR on the RACE reads; one entry per CDR3 protein. TCRdb's processing, not the authors', yielded these V and J calls. The sample lists tens of thousands of distinct CDR3 sequences; approximately 10% were seen once. Time point of the sample: patch test 3, about 24 weeks after DPC sensitization. Regarding treatment: therapeutic diphenylcyclopropenone sensitization with weekly scalp DPC. The CDR3 contains 14 residues. From germline, CDR1 is MGHDK and CDR2 SYGVNS. The V and J ends lost 2 bases and 10 bases respectively, with 14 bases between them. With regard to this clonotype: Its matching antigen is unknown.

The receptor was derived from a woman between 25 and 40 years old with alopecia areata. Some clones in this sample may be carry-over from other donors' samples. Here the sequenced sample was whole blood, taken in connection with sensitization to the hapten diphenylcyclopropenone (DPC). V and J are TRBV25-1 and TRBJ1-4; no definite D call. CDR3 sequence: CASSETVDRRKLFF. The DNA of the CDR3 is TGTGCCAGCAGTGAAACGGTGGATCGACGAAAACTGTTTTTT.